These 25 T cell receptor beta chains came from one sample sequenced in a study of cytotoxic CD8 clonotypes in ibrutinib-treated CLL. Data came from immunoSEQ multiplex PCR; TCRdb stores just in-frame clones and leaves some out. This table has roughly 130,000 clones, 79% appearing once. Sequencing was performed on PBMCs, taken after 12 months of ibrutinib treatment. The source of these receptors is a human donor with chronic lymphocytic leukemia.

The chain has TRBV5-4 and TRBJ1-3, with unresolved D. Germline V gives CDR1 SGHNT, CDR2 YYREEE (reference sequence). With 3 bases removed from V and 0 bases from J, the gap between germline ends came to 10 bases. This CDR3 has 15 amino acids. CDR3 bases: TGTGCCAGCAGCTCTGGACCCACCTCTGGAAACACCATATATTTT. It is translated as CASSSGPTSGNTIYF.

This chain joins TRBV28 and TRBJ2-7; 10 bases map to TRBD2. Germline V CDR1 and CDR2: MDHEN, SYDVKM. V lost 6 bases, J lost 4 bases, and 9 bases stayed unmatched. The length of the CDR3 is 15 residues. CDR3 sequence: CASSPALSGRYEQYF. As DNA, the CDR3 is TGTGCCAGCAGCCCCGCCCTTAGCGGGAGGTACGAGCAGTACTTC.

The chain recombines TRBV7-9 with TRBJ2-7; 10 nucleotides align to TRBD2. V trimming: 4 bases; J trimming: 3 bases; junction bases outside the gene matches: 3. CDR1 and CDR2 from the germline V gene are SEHNR and FQNEAQ (reference sequence). The CDR3 totals 14 residues. This CDR3 is CASSYSGRFYEQYF. The CDR3 DNA is TGTGCCAGCAGCTATAGCGGGAGGTTCTACGAGCAGTACTTC.

This clone came up once. The J gene is TRBJ2-1, the V gene TRBV19; D gene ambiguous. The CDR3 sequence is 15 residues long. CDR1 and CDR2 from the germline V gene are LNHDA and SQIVND (reference sequence). V was shortened by 6 bases and J by 7 bases, with 19 bases between the two germline ends. The CDR3 bases are TGTGCCAGTAGCATGATGGGCGCACTGGGGAATGAGCAGTTCTTC. Residues: CASSMMGALGNEQFF.

The chain combines TRBV7-2 with TRBJ2-2; D may match TRBD1 or TRBD2 (5 bases each). Germline loops: CDR1 SGHTA, CDR2 FQGNSA. The CDR3 is made up of 14 amino acids. Deletions cut 1 base from V and 6 bases from J, with 9 bases between. This CDR3 is CASSLVGGAGELFF. The CDR3 nucleotides read TGTGCCAGCAGCTTAGTTGGGGGAGCCGGGGAGCTGTTTTTT.

The chain couples TRBV18 to TRBJ2-5; 12 bases line up with TRBD2. Trimming took 5 bases from V and 5 from J; bases not matched to a gene: 6. Germline V gene sequence: CDR1 KGHSH, CDR2 LQKENI. The CDR3 spans 15 residues. The CDR3 region is CASSSKTSGGETQYF. CDR3 in DNA: TGTGCCAGCTCATCGAAAACTAGCGGGGGGGAGACCCAGTACTTC.

The J gene is TRBJ2-3, the V gene TRBV6-5, with unresolved D. V lost 2 bases and J lost 0, with 12 bases in between. The CDR3 has 16 residues. Germline V CDR1 and CDR2: MNHEY, SVGAGI. CDR3 in DNA: TGTGCCAGCAGTTACCACTATAGGGAAAGCACAGATACGCAGTATTTT. Its translation is CASSYHYRESTDTQYF.

This clone appeared a few times. The rearrangement joins TRBV2 to TRBJ1-2; possible D gene TRBD1, 5 bases. V was clipped by 2 bases and J by 4 bases, with 14 bases between them. The CDR3 spans 15 residues. CDR1 and CDR2 (germline): SNHLY, FYNNEI. This chain's CDR3 is CASSESEGRIYGYTF. The CDR3 DNA is TGTGCCAGCAGTGAATCCGAGGGGAGGATCTATGGCTACACCTTC.

V is TRBV15 and J is TRBJ2-5, with D uncertain. V was trimmed by 1 base and J by 3 bases, leaving 6 bases between them. CDR1 is LNHNV and CDR2 is YYDKDF in the germline V gene (reference sequence). This CDR3 comprises 13 residues. CDR3 amino acids: CATSRGYEETQYF. The DNA of the CDR3 is TGTGCCACCAGCAGAGGTTACGAAGAGACCCAGTACTTC.

This chain uses TRBV9 with TRBJ2-1, with no clear D. The CDR3 loop spans 15 amino acids. CDR1 is SGDLS and CDR2 is YYNGEE in the germline V gene. Trimming removed 0 bases from V and 5 bases from J, with 12 bases in between. The CDR3 bases are TGTGCCAGCAGCGTAGGACCCCACTACAACAATGAGCAGTTCTTC. Its translation is CASSVGPHYNNEQFF.

The rearrangement joins TRBV6-5 to TRBJ2-2; no reliable D call. The CDR3 covers 13 residues. Germline V gene lookup returns CDR1 MNHEY and CDR2 SVGAGI. Trimming cost V 3 bases and J 3 bases, with 5 bases left between them. CDR3 nucleotide sequence: TGTGCCAGCAGTTATTCTTACACCGGGGAGCTGTTTTTT. Protein product: CASSYSYTGELFF.

The chain has TRBV7-8 and TRBJ2-3; D remains unclear. CDR1 is SGHVS and CDR2 is FQNEAQ in the germline V gene. This CDR3 has 14 amino acids. Trimming stripped 1 base from V and 1 base from J, with 6 bases between. The CDR3 coding sequence is TGTGCCAGCAGCTTAGTCTTGGGCACAGATACGCAGTATTTT. The encoded protein is CASSLVLGTDTQYF.

This sequence joins TRBV5-4 and TRBJ2-7; tentatively, D is TRBD1 (6 bases). The CDR3 sequence is 13 residues long. Germline V lookup: CDR1 SGHNT, CDR2 YYREEE (reference sequence). Trimming left V 4 bases short and J 3 bases short, with 11 bases between. The CDR3 sequence is CASSPGQNYEQYF. The CDR3 DNA reads as TGTGCCAGCAGCCCTGGACAGAACTACGAGCAGTACTTC.

This chain links TRBV7-9 with TRBJ2-1, with 13 bases fitting TRBD2. Germline V gene sequence: CDR1 SEHNR, CDR2 FQNEAQ (reference sequence). V shed 5 bases and J 8 bases; nucleotides not matched to a gene: 12. The CDR3 consists of 17 residues. The CDR3 nucleotides read TGTGCCAGCAGCACGCGGACTAGCGGGAGTCGGGGTGATGAGCAGTTCTTC. It specifies CASSTRTSGSRGDEQFF.

The chain uses TRBV15 and TRBJ2-3, with TRBD2 matching 7 bases. With 1 base clipped from V and 3 bases from J, the junction kept 4 bases outside the gene matches. The V gene's germline CDR1 is LNHNV and CDR2 YYDKDF (reference sequence). This CDR3 spans 15 amino acids. This chain's CDR3 is CATSRVRERTDTQYF. The CDR3 DNA follows: TGTGCCACCAGCAGAGTGCGGGAGCGGACAGATACGCAGTATTTT.

The table lists this clone with a few counts. The rearrangement uses TRBV27 and TRBJ1-1; D is ambiguous. The germline gives CDR1 MNHEY, CDR2 SMNVEV (reference sequence). The length of the CDR3 is 14 residues. Trimming stripped 7 bases from V and 2 bases from J, with 14 bases between. The CDR3 DNA sequence: TGTGCCAGCACCGCGGGTTGGGGAAACACTGAAGCTTTCTTT. Residues: CASTAGWGNTEAFF.

This rearrangement joins TRBV6-5 to TRBJ1-5; D ambiguous. CDR3 length: 15 residues. The V gene's germline CDR1 is MNHEY and CDR2 SVGAGI. The germline V and J ends were trimmed by 0 bases and 5 bases, with 11 bases remaining between them. The CDR3 DNA reads as TGTGCCAGCAGTTACTCCAATAGCGTCGATCAGCCCCAGCATTTT. Its translation is CASSYSNSVDQPQHF.

The chain links TRBV5-4 to TRBJ2-3; D assignment may be TRBD1 or TRBD2 (7 bases each). The CDR3 runs 16 residues. V gave up 6 bases and J gave up 1 base, with 18 bases separating them. Germline-derived CDR1 and CDR2 are SGHNT and YYREEE (reference sequence). The CDR3: CASNLGGDSGTDTQYF. CDR3 DNA: TGTGCCAGCAACCTTGGGGGGGACAGCGGCACAGATACGCAGTATTTT.

This clone was observed once. The rearrangement joins TRBV13 to TRBJ2-3, with 9 bases aligning to TRBD2. CDR1 and CDR2 (germline): PRHDT, FYEKMQ (reference sequence). V trimming: 0 bases; J trimming: 4 bases; junction bases outside the gene matches: 8. There are 17 residues in the CDR3. The DNA for the CDR3 is TGTGCCAGCAGCTTAGGGTTTCGCGGGAGGGCCTCAGATACGCAGTATTTT. Its protein product is CASSLGFRGRASDTQYF.

The rearrangement links TRBV29-1 to TRBJ2-3; 7 bases map to TRBD2. This CDR3 contains 14 residues. V dropped 4 bases and J dropped 2; count of bases not matched to a gene: 6. Germline lookup yields CDR1 SQVTM and CDR2 ANQGSEA. The CDR3 coding sequence is TGCAGCGTTGCGACTAGCCCAGACACAGATACGCAGTATTTT. It yields the protein CSVATSPDTDTQYF.

This sequence joins TRBV7-8 and TRBJ1-5; weak D call: TRBD1 (6 bases). Trimming took off 6 bases at V and 5 bases at J, with 20 bases between the two ends. This CDR3 is built from 16 residues. Germline loops: CDR1 SGHVS, CDR2 FQNEAQ. CDR3 sequence (DNA): TGTGCCAGCAGTCAAATTCCGGGGGGCAGGGATCAGCCCCAGCATTTT. This sequence encodes CASSQIPGGRDQPQHF. The entire variable domain, with the rest obtained from reference TRBV7-8 and TRBJ1-5, is as follows: GAGVSQSPRYKVAKRGQDVALRCDPISGHVSLFWYQQALGQGPEFLTYFQNEAQLDKSGLPSDRFFAERPEGSVSTLKIQRTQQEDSAVYLCASSQIPGGRDQPQHFGDGTRLSIL.

The chain couples TRBV19 to TRBJ1-1; the match to TRBD1 covers 7 bases. Germline assignment: CDR1 LNHDA and CDR2 SQIVND (reference sequence). There are 14 residues in the CDR3. The J segment lost 0 bases and the V segment lost 6 bases, leaving 4 bases of the junction unmatched. The CDR3 DNA is TGTGCCAGTAGCCCGGGACAGATGAACACTGAAGCTTTCTTT. Translation gives CASSPGQMNTEAFF.

The chain links TRBV2 to TRBJ2-5; 7 bases are shared with TRBD2. V was pared by 4 bases and J by 5 bases, with 10 bases of the junction left unmatched. Germline loops: CDR1 SNHLY, CDR2 FYNNEI. The CDR3 contains 15 residues. DNA of the CDR3: TGTGCCAGCAGTGCCTCGCCGGGAGGTTTGGAGACCCAGTACTTC. Translation: CASSASPGGLETQYF.

This clone was picked up one time. The rearrangement links TRBV11-2 to TRBJ2-3; D is perhaps TRBD2 (6 bases). V lost 6 bases and J lost 2, with 9 bases in between. CDR3 length: 13 residues. Germline V gene sequence: CDR1 SGHAT, CDR2 FQNNGV. The CDR3 nucleotides read TGTGCCAGCAGTCGCGGGGTCACAGATACGCAGTATTTT. Encoded protein: CASSRGVTDTQYF. Together with reference TRBV11-2 and TRBJ2-3, the CDR3 gives the full variable domain: EAGVAQSPRYKIIEKRQSVAFWCNPISGHATLYWYQQILGQGPKLLIQFQNNGVVDDSQLPKDRFSAERLKGVDSTLKIQPAKLEDSAVYLCASSRGVTDTQYFGPGTRLTVL.

In its sample, this clone was seen a few times. The V gene is TRBV11-2, the J gene TRBJ1-1, with D possibly TRBD1 on 6 matching bases. Germline V lookup: CDR1 SGHAT, CDR2 FQNNGV. V was shortened by 0 bases and J by 0 bases, with 8 bases between the two germline ends. This CDR3 region has 15 residues. The CDR3 loop reads CASSLERTVNTEAFF. The CDR3, as DNA: TGTGCCAGCAGCTTAGAGAGGACAGTGAACACTGAAGCTTTCTTT.